This entry concerns a single TCR beta chain. In the original analysis: Reference gene primers were amplified, and this amplification served to estimate nucleated cell counts. Here immunoSEQ multiplex PCR was the method, and the copy in TCRdb shows in-frame clones only, minus some. The DNA was the basis for D and trimming; V, J and clone size are from that table. There are some 200,000 clones in the sample; around four fifths occur only once, and 7.6% lies in the top ten. The V and J ends lost 4 bases and 0 bases respectively, with 16 bases between them. Germline assignment: CDR1 SGHRS and CDR2 YFSETQ. The CDR3 is 17 residues long. This record comes from a study of blood T cell repertoires in COVID-19. Study as a whole: The origin of the acute and convalescent COVID-19 samples was the United States, Italy and Spain. T cells, B-cell-depleted T cells, or PBMCs supplied cDNA or gDNA.

The TCR was taken from a woman between 45 and 65 years old with active or convalescent COVID-19. V gene TRBV5-1 combines with J gene TRBJ1-4; a possible D gene is TRBD1 (6 bases). The specimen sequenced was peripheral blood. The CDR3 DNA is TGCGCCAGCAGCCGACTAATACAGGGCCCAACTAATGAAAAACTGTTTTTT. It yields the protein CASSRLIQGPTNEKLFF.